This TCR beta chain is from a study of T cells after yellow fever vaccination. Study overall: In the case of low-cell-number fractions, SMART-Seq v4 Ultra Low Input was used for preparation. Study-wide results and caveats: Subsequent booster samples again held most clones from primary vaccination (just under 98% CD4, approximately 86% CD8). There was a small share of clonotypes that showed up in both the CD4 and CD8 compartments.

The CDR3 has 13 amino acids. Germline V gene lookup returns CDR1 MNHEY and CDR2 SVGEGT. V was pared by 6 bases and J by 10 bases, with 6 bases of the junction left unmatched. TCRdb reprocessed the 5' RACE reads via MiXCR and lists one record per CDR3 protein. The data show a few hundred thousand distinct CDR3 sequences, 3.6% seen once. This clonotype appeared a few times. The antigen remains unidentified. The chain carries TRBV6-2 or TRBV6-3 and TRBJ1-6; 7 bases agree with TRBD1. Sequenced material: PBMCs, taken on the day of the yellow fever booster vaccination. The sequence derives from a man in his late teens or twenties who received the YFV17D yellow fever vaccine. CDR3 sequence (DNA): TGTGCCAGCAGACCGACAGGGTTATCACCCCTCCACTTT. Translated, it gives CASRPTGLSPLHF.